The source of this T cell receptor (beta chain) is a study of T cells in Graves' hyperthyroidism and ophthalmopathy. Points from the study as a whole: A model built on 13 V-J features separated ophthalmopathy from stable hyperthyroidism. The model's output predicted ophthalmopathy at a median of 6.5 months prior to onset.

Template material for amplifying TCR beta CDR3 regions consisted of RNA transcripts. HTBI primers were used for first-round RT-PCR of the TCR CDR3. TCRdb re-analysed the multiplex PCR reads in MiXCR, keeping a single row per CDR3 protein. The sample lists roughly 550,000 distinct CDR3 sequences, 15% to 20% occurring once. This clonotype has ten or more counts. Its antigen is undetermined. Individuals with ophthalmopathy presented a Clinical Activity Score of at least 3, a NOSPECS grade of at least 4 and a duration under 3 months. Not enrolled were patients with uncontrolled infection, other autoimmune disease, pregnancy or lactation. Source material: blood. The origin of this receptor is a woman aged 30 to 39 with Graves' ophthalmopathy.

In DNA form, the CDR3 reads TGTGCCAGCAGTGAGACTAGCGGGAGTGGTGGTGAGCAGTTCTTC. This sequence encodes CASSETSGSGGEQFF. The chain carries TRBV2 and TRBJ2-1; 12 bases line up with TRBD2. V was clipped by 3 bases and J by 9 bases; unmatched bases: 6. The germline CDR1 and CDR2 sequences are SNHLY and FYNNEI. The CDR3 extends over 15 amino acids.